A single sample is the source of the 30 T cell receptor beta chains below, sequenced in a study of blood T cell repertoires in COVID-19. TCRdb's table, derived via immunoSEQ multiplex PCR, lists solely in-frame clones and lacks some. The sample holds fewer than 300,000 clones, about 80% seen once. Material for sequencing was peripheral blood. The receptor set was obtained from a woman of 80 years or more with acute or convalescent COVID-19.

This clone appeared once. The genes are TRBV19 and TRBJ1-6, with 8 bases fitting TRBD1. Germline V gene sequence: CDR1 LNHDA, CDR2 SQIVND (reference sequence). The CDR3 runs 17 residues. V shed 9 bases, J shed 9 bases, and the junction held 19 bases outside the gene matches. The CDR3 loop is CASSPSPQGARPSPLHF. DNA of the CDR3: TGTGCCAGCTCGCCTTCCCCTCAGGGGGCGCGTCCTTCACCCCTCCACTTT.

The gene calls are TRBV5-1 and TRBJ2-5; TRBD1 matches 8 bases. V lost 2 bases, J lost 5 bases, and 8 bases stayed unmatched. The CDR3 totals 15 residues. In germline, CDR1 is SGHRS, CDR2 YFSETQ. The CDR3 reads CASSLNAGGVETQYF. In nucleotides, the CDR3 is TGCGCCAGCAGCTTAAATGCAGGGGGCGTTGAGACCCAGTACTTC.

The chain uses TRBV25-1 and TRBJ2-1; perhaps TRBD2 as D (6 bases). V lost 4 bases to trimming and J lost 7 bases, with 14 bases between them. There are 14 residues in the CDR3. CDR1 MGHDK and CDR2 SYGVNS come from the germline V gene. The DNA of the CDR3 is TGTGCCAGCAGTGGTACCGGGAGAATAAATGAGCAGTTCTTC. It specifies CASSGTGRINEQFF.

This chain joins TRBV9 and TRBJ1-5, with a weak D call TRBD1 (6 bases). With 0 bases removed from V and 6 bases from J, the gap between germline ends came to 13 bases. The CDR3 loop spans 15 amino acids. Per the germline V gene, CDR1 is SGDLS and CDR2 is YYNGEE. CDR3 protein: CASSVGAGVGQPQHF. In DNA, the CDR3 is TGTGCCAGCAGCGTAGGGGCAGGGGTAGGTCAGCCCCAGCATTTT.

This clone was seen a single time. The chain is built from TRBV5-4 and TRBJ2-3; D not certain. V gave up 0 bases and J gave up 3 bases, with 5 bases separating them. This CDR3 spans 13 amino acids. Looked up from germline, CDR1 is SGHNT and CDR2 is YYREEE (reference sequence). The DNA of the CDR3 is TGTGCCAGCAGCTTGGTGGAGACAGATACGCAGTATTTT. It specifies CASSLVETDTQYF.

This clone was picked up a small number of times. The chain couples TRBV14 to TRBJ1-1; maybe TRBD1 (5 bases). V lost 7 bases, J lost 2 bases, and 11 bases lay in between. The CDR3 length is 13 residues. Germline CDR1 SGHDN, CDR2 FVKESK. In DNA, the CDR3 is TGTGCCAGCACTCAGGGAATCAACACTGAAGCTTTCTTT. It yields the protein CASTQGINTEAFF.

A note on this clone: Other DNA sequences in this specimen translate into the identical CDR3. The chain has TRBV6-5 and TRBJ2-3; 10 nucleotides line up with TRBD1. The CDR3 has 14 amino acids. The junction had 6 bases not matched to a gene; V was cut back by 7 bases and J by 5 bases. Per germline, CDR1 MNHEY and CDR2 SVGAGI. The CDR3 here is CASTGQGLGDTQYF. CDR3 coding DNA: TGTGCCAGCACGGGACAGGGGCTGGGAGATACGCAGTATTTT.

As DNA, the CDR3 is TGCAGTGCTAGTGGAGGGCCTACCTACGAGCAGTACTTC. Translating it yields CSASGGPTYEQYF. The V and J genes are TRBV20-1 and TRBJ2-7; D is possibly TRBD2 (6 bases). There are 13 residues in the CDR3. V dropped 3 bases and J dropped 2 bases, with 11 bases sitting between them. Germline CDR1 DFQATT, CDR2 SNEGSKA (reference sequence).

A word on this clone: The sample holds other DNA sequences that translate to the same CDR3. V is TRBV28 and J is TRBJ2-7; TRBD1 aligns across 9 bases. The germline V gene encodes CDR1 MDHEN and CDR2 SYDVKM. This CDR3 has 15 amino acids. Unmatched junction bases numbered 8, after V lost 6 bases and J lost 2 bases. CDR3 bases: TGTGCCAGCAGCCCCACCGGGACAGGGACCTACGAGCAGTACTTC. This encodes CASSPTGTGTYEQYF.

The rearrangement links TRBV7-9 to TRBJ1-5, with D unresolved. There are 15 residues in the CDR3. Deletions cut 3 bases from V and 0 bases from J, with 9 bases between. In germline, CDR1 is SEHNR, CDR2 FQNEAQ (reference sequence). CDR3 sequence (DNA): TGTGCCAGCAGCTTCGACTGGAATAGCAATCAGCCCCAGCATTTT. It translates to CASSFDWNSNQPQHF. Supplemented by reference TRBV7-9 and TRBJ1-5, the full variable domain reads DTGVSQNPRHKITKRGQNVTFRCDPISEHNRLYWYRQTLGQGPEFLTYFQNEAQLEKSRLLSDRFSAERPKGSFSTLEIQRTEQGDSAMYLCASSFDWNSNQPQHFGDGTRLSIL.

The chain links TRBV2 to TRBJ2-6; D might be TRBD1 (6 bases). V lost 4 bases to trimming and J lost 2 bases, with 12 bases between them. This CDR3 contains 16 residues. Germline CDR1 SNHLY, CDR2 FYNNEI. The CDR3 DNA is TGTGCCAGCAGTGTAAAAGGGGGAGCTGGGGCCAACGTCCTGACTTTC. This codes for CASSVKGGAGANVLTF.

The chain employs TRBV7-2 and TRBJ2-7; 8 nucleotides align to TRBD1. V lost 6 bases, J lost 5 bases, and 9 bases stayed unmatched. CDR1 and CDR2 from the germline V gene are SGHTA and FQGNSA. CDR3 length: 14 amino acids. In nucleotides, the CDR3 is TGTGCCAGCAGACCGGACAGGGTGTTTGACGAGCAGTACTTC. Translating it yields CASRPDRVFDEQYF.

CDR3 nucleotides: TGCGCCAGCACGGAGCGGGGAGGAAACACCGGGGAGCTGTTTTTT. Its translation is CASTERGGNTGELFF. The chain couples TRBV5-1 to TRBJ2-2, with TRBD2 matching 7 bases. This CDR3 spans 15 amino acids. The germline CDR1 and CDR2 sequences are SGHRS and YFSETQ. The V gene end was trimmed by 6 bases and the J gene end by 2 bases; junction bases not matched to a gene: 7. The whole variable domain, remainder taken from reference TRBV5-1 and TRBJ2-2, is KAGVTQTPRYLIKTRGQQVTLSCSPISGHRSVSWYQQTPGQGLQFLFEYFSETQRNKGNFPGRFSGRQFSNSRSEMNVSTLELGDSALYLCASTERGGNTGELFFGEGSRLTVL.

This clone has just a few counts. The genes are TRBV29-1 and TRBJ2-2; D remains unclear. With 6 bases removed from V and 6 bases from J, the gap between germline ends came to 11 bases. The CDR3 spans 12 residues. Per the germline V gene, CDR1 is SQVTM and CDR2 is ANQGSEA. The CDR3 DNA reads TGCAGCGTCGATACCGGGTCCGGGGAGCTGTTTTTT. Protein sequence: CSVDTGSGELFF.

The chain carries TRBV2 and TRBJ2-5; 7 bases match TRBD1. The V segment lost 2 bases and the J segment 7 bases; nucleotides outside the gene matches: 7. The CDR3 contains 14 residues. The germline V gene has CDR1 SNHLY and CDR2 FYNNEI. The CDR3 spells CASSERTGRGTQYF. The DNA of the CDR3 is TGTGCCAGCAGTGAAAGGACAGGCCGGGGGACCCAGTACTTC. Full variable domain (outside the CDR3, taken from reference TRBV2 and TRBJ2-5): EPEVTQTPSHQVTQMGQEVILRCVPISNHLYFYWYRQILGQKVEFLVSFYNNEISEKSEIFDDQFSVERPDGSNFTLKIRSTKLEDSAMYFCASSERTGRGTQYFGPGTRLLVL.

This chain uses TRBV28 with TRBJ1-2; D is unresolved. Germline assignment: CDR1 MDHEN and CDR2 SYDVKM. Trimming left V 6 bases short and J 7 bases short, with 18 bases between. There are 14 residues in the CDR3. CDR3 in amino acids: CASSRPFGSGGYTF. CDR3 DNA sequence: TGTGCCAGCAGCCGTCCTTTCGGGTCGGGTGGCTACACCTTC.

This clone was seen once. V and J are TRBV5-4 and TRBJ1-6, with 10 bases lining up with TRBD1. The CDR3 is 14 amino acids. V lost 5 bases and J lost 8; bases outside the gene matches: 4. Germline CDR1 SGHNT, CDR2 YYREEE (reference sequence). The DNA for the CDR3 is TGTGCCAGCAGGTGGGACAGGGGTGATTCACCCCTCCACTTT. Translation: CASRWDRGDSPLHF. Full variable domain (remainder filled in from reference TRBV5-4 and TRBJ1-6): ETGVTQSPTHLIKTRGQQVTLRCSSQSGHNTVSWYQQALGQGPQFIFQYYREEENGRGNFPPRFSGLQFPNYSSELNVNALELDDSALYLCASRWDRGDSPLHFGNGTRLTVT.

V usage is TRBV7-2 and J usage is TRBJ1-5, with a weak D call TRBD1 (6 bases). The germline V gene has CDR1 SGHTA and CDR2 FQGNSA. The CDR3 contains 15 residues. V gave up 1 base and J gave up 4 bases, with 11 bases separating them. The CDR3 sequence is CASSLERGLNQPQHF. The CDR3 nucleotides are TGTGCCAGCAGCTTAGAGCGGGGGCTTAATCAGCCCCAGCATTTT.

V and J are TRBV30 and TRBJ2-5; 8 bases match TRBD1. Germline CDR1 and CDR2: GTSNPN and SVGIG (reference sequence). There are 15 residues in the CDR3. V lost 2 bases, J lost 2 bases, and 7 bases stayed unmatched. CDR3 amino acids: CAWSTSRGRQETQYF. The CDR3 nucleotides are TGTGCCTGGAGTACTAGCAGGGGGCGGCAAGAGACCCAGTACTTC.

V gene TRBV5-1 combines with J gene TRBJ1-1; a weak D match, TRBD1 (6 bases). Trimming stripped 4 bases from V and 1 base from J, with 17 bases between. This CDR3 comprises 16 residues. Germline lookup yields CDR1 SGHRS and CDR2 YFSETQ. CDR3 bases: TGCGCCAGCAGCCCCACGGGGGGGGCCACGAACACTGAAGCTTTCTTT. Its protein product is CASSPTGGATNTEAFF.

The count of this clone is one. The V and J genes are TRBV5-4 and TRBJ2-7; D perhaps matches TRBD2 (6 bases). Germline assignment: CDR1 SGHNT and CDR2 YYREEE (reference sequence). Trimming took off 0 bases at V and 6 bases at J, with 10 bases between the two ends. The CDR3 totals 13 residues. The CDR3 nucleotides are TGTGCCAGCAGCTTGGCGGGGGACGGCGAGCAGTACTTC. Translated: CASSLAGDGEQYF. Using reference TRBV5-4 and TRBJ2-7 for the parts outside the CDR3, the full variable domain is ETGVTQSPTHLIKTRGQQVTLRCSSQSGHNTVSWYQQALGQGPQFIFQYYREEENGRGNFPPRFSGLQFPNYSSELNVNALELDDSALYLCASSLAGDGEQYFGPGTRLTVT.

The chain links TRBV25-1 to TRBJ2-2, with 7 bases lining up with TRBD1. The V segment lost 6 bases and the J segment 4 bases; nucleotides outside the gene matches: 11. The CDR3 loop spans 16 amino acids. Germline V gene data show CDR1 as MGHDK and CDR2 as SYGVNS. CDR3 nucleotides: TGTGCCAGCAGAAGTCGAGACAGGGCGGTCACCGGGGAGCTGTTTTTT. As protein: CASRSRDRAVTGELFF.

This rearrangement joins TRBV7-2 to TRBJ2-7, with 16 bases identical to TRBD2. The CDR3 loop spans 18 amino acids. V gave up 0 bases and J gave up 3 bases; unmatched junction bases: 5. CDR1 and CDR2 from the germline V gene are SGHTA and FQGNSA. This CDR3 is CASSLAHGTSGGGYEQYF. For the CDR3, the DNA is TGTGCCAGCAGCTTAGCTCATGGGACTAGCGGGGGGGGCTACGAGCAGTACTTC.

The chain joins TRBV7-9 to TRBJ1-2; a possible D gene is TRBD1 (6 bases). V was cut by 2 bases and J by 2 bases, with 12 bases left in between. The germline V gene encodes CDR1 SEHNR and CDR2 FQNEAQ (reference sequence). The CDR3 sequence is 15 residues long. The CDR3 DNA reads TGTGCCAGCAGCTTAAAGGGGGAGGGAAACTATGGCTACACCTTC. This translates into CASSLKGEGNYGYTF.

V gene TRBV6-6 combines with J gene TRBJ2-2; 7 positions agree with TRBD2. The CDR3 contains 16 residues. V lost 6 bases and J lost 5; bases outside the gene matches: 12. The germline V gene encodes CDR1 MNHNY and CDR2 SVGAGI (reference sequence). The CDR3 spells CASRVGGPGKTGELFF. For the CDR3, the DNA is TGTGCCAGCAGAGTGGGAGGGCCCGGTAAAACCGGGGAGCTGTTTTTT.

J is TRBJ1-3 and V is TRBV3-1 (or the pseudogene TRBV3-2), with D perhaps matching TRBD1 (5 bases). Trimming took 1 base from V and 0 from J, leaving 10 bases between them. The CDR3 consists of 16 residues. The germline V gene has CDR1 LGHDT and CDR2 YNNKEL (reference sequence). CDR3 DNA sequence: TGTGCCAGCAGCCAAGGAACAGGCGTCTCTGGAAACACCATATATTTT. Its protein is CASSQGTGVSGNTIYF.

This clone was found many times. The chain carries TRBV4-1 and TRBJ1-2; 9 nucleotides agree with TRBD1. Trimming cost V 4 bases and J 4 bases; bases outside gene matches: 13. In germline, CDR1 is MGHRA, CDR2 YSYEKL. This CDR3 comprises 17 residues. The CDR3 DNA reads as TGCGCCAGCAGCCCAACTATTGCAATGGACAGGGGCTATGGCTACACCTTC. Its translation: CASSPTIAMDRGYGYTF.

The chain couples TRBV2 to TRBJ2-2, with D hard to call. Germline CDR1 and CDR2: SNHLY and FYNNEI. The CDR3 contains 15 residues. V was trimmed by 5 bases and J by 2 bases, leaving 12 bases between them. The CDR3 loop reads CASSRLWVNTGELFF. CDR3 bases: TGTGCCAGCAGTCGACTCTGGGTAAACACCGGGGAGCTGTTTTTT.

V and J are TRBV6-5 and TRBJ2-2; 7 bases are shared with TRBD1. This CDR3 is 15 amino acids long. Germline loops: CDR1 MNHEY, CDR2 SVGAGI. Trimming removed 5 bases from V and 0 bases from J; junction bases left unmatched: 3. CDR3 in amino acids: CASSRQGTNTGELFF. CDR3 coding DNA: TGTGCCAGCAGTCGACAGGGTACGAACACCGGGGAGCTGTTTTTT.

This clone was detected only once. V and J are TRBV19 and TRBJ2-7; tentative D call: TRBD1 (6 bases). Per germline, CDR1 LNHDA and CDR2 SQIVND (reference sequence). The V and J ends lost 3 bases and 4 bases respectively, with 10 bases between them. This CDR3 has 13 residues. The CDR3 DNA reads TGTGCCAGTAGTATTACCAGGGGTTACGAGCAGTACTTC. Translation gives CASSITRGYEQYF.